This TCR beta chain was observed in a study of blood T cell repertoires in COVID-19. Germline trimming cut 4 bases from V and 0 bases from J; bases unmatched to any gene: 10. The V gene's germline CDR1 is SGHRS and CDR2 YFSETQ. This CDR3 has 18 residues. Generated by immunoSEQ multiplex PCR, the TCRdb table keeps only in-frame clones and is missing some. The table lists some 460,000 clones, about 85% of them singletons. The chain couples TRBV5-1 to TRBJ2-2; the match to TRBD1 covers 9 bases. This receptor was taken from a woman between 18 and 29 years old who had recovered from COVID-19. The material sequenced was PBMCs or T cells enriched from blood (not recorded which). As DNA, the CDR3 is TGCGCCAGCAGCCAGGAAATAGACAGGGGGACGAACACCGGGGAGCTGTTTTTT. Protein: CASSQEIDRGTNTGELFF.